These 18 T cell receptor beta chains originate from one sample sequenced in a study of response to subunit inactivated influenza vaccine. MiXCR, run by TCRdb on the RT-PCR reads, gives a single entry per CDR3 protein. This sample has about 500,000 distinct CDR3 sequences, with about 15% found just once. The sequences come from CD4+ T cells sorted from PBMCs, collected 23 to 25 months after vaccination. The source of these receptors is a man between 50 and 70 years old who received an inactivated influenza vaccine.

The J gene is TRBJ2-5, the V gene TRBV20-1; tentatively, D is TRBD2 (5 bases). V was cut by 0 bases and J by 7 bases, with 21 bases left in between. The CDR3 runs 16 residues. Germline V lookup: CDR1 DFQATT, CDR2 SNEGSKA (reference sequence). This chain's CDR3 is CSARDATTAYSGTQYF. CDR3 nucleotides: TGCAGTGCTAGAGATGCGACTACCGCTTATTCGGGGACCCAGTACTTC.

This clonotype has just a few counts. V is TRBV28 and J is TRBJ1-2, with D perhaps TRBD1 (5 bases). The CDR3 spans 13 residues. In germline, CDR1 is MDHEN, CDR2 SYDVKM. Trimming removed 10 bases at V and 0 bases at J, with 12 bases between. The CDR3 region has the DNA TGTGCCACCCTCCAGGGTCCTAACTATGGCTACACCTTC. The encoded protein is CATLQGPNYGYTF.

This clonotype showed up just a few times. The chain employs TRBV4-1 and TRBJ2-1, with 8 bases aligning to TRBD2. Germline V gives CDR1 MGHRA, CDR2 YSYEKL. J was trimmed by 6 bases and V by 0 bases; bases with no gene match: 4. CDR3 length: 15 residues. The CDR3 bases are TGCGCCAGCAGCCAAGATCGGACTAGCAGCAATGAGCAGTTCTTC. Protein: CASSQDRTSSNEQFF.

This clonotype appeared many times. V is TRBV28 and J is TRBJ1-1; D uncertain. V shed 6 bases and J shed 0 bases, with 2 bases lying between them. Germline values: CDR1 MDHEN, CDR2 SYDVKM. CDR3 length: 11 residues. CDR3 amino acids: CASRVNTEAFF. The CDR3 nucleotides read TGTGCCAGCAGGGTGAACACTGAAGCTTTCTTT.

The rearrangement links TRBV20-1 to TRBJ1-1; 12 bases are shared with TRBD1. Unmatched junction bases numbered 7, after V lost 2 bases and J lost 9 bases. Germline V gene data show CDR1 as DFQATT and CDR2 as SNEGSKA (reference sequence). The CDR3 is made up of 14 amino acids. The CDR3 protein is CSARPGQGARKAFF. DNA of the CDR3: TGCAGTGCTAGACCGGGACAGGGGGCCCGGAAAGCTTTCTTT.

The V call is TRBV19, the J call TRBJ2-1; no clear D gene. CDR1 is LNHDA, CDR2 SQIVND, per germline (reference sequence). Trimming cost V 7 bases and J 4 bases, with 17 bases left between them. The CDR3 is 15 amino acids. This CDR3 reads CASTISGRIYNEQFF. The CDR3, as DNA: TGTGCCAGTACCATATCCGGACGGATTTACAATGAGCAGTTCTTC.

The chain employs TRBV20-1 and TRBJ2-2; 10 bases map to TRBD2. The CDR3 consists of 15 residues. The V gene's germline CDR1 is DFQATT and CDR2 SNEGSKA (reference sequence). The junction had 5 bases not matched to a gene; V was cut back by 2 bases and J by 5 bases. The CDR3 reads CSARSTSGLTGELFF. CDR3 nucleotide sequence: TGCAGTGCTAGATCGACTAGCGGGCTTACCGGGGAGCTGTTTTTT.

This clonotype was counted at least ten times. The gene calls are TRBV20-1 and TRBJ1-5, with TRBD1 matching 9 bases. Germline V gene sequence: CDR1 DFQATT, CDR2 SNEGSKA (reference sequence). Trimming at V came to 6 bases and at J to 3 bases, leaving 6 bases not matched to a gene. This CDR3 spans 14 amino acids. The CDR3 region is CSASGTGLNQPQHF. The CDR3 bases are TGCAGTGCGTCCGGGACAGGGCTCAATCAGCCCCAGCATTTT.

The chain is built from TRBV28 and TRBJ2-3, with D possibly TRBD2 on 7 matching bases. The CDR3 totals 17 residues. Germline V CDR1 and CDR2: MDHEN, SYDVKM. V gave up 4 bases and J gave up 7 bases, with 24 bases separating them. CDR3 in amino acids: CASSYILRGAAGYTQYF. The CDR3 coding sequence is TGTGCCAGCAGTTATATTCTACGGGGGGCCGCGGGGTATACGCAGTATTTT.

This clonotype has at least ten counts. The chain employs TRBV5-5 and TRBJ2-2; D is unresolved. This CDR3 comprises 12 residues. The germline V gene has CDR1 SGHKS and CDR2 YYEKEE (reference sequence). The ends were cut back, 1 base at V and 7 bases at J, with 5 bases in the middle. CDR3 in amino acids: CASSLLDGELFF. In DNA form, the CDR3 reads TGTGCCAGCAGCTTGCTTGACGGGGAGCTGTTTTTT.

This clonotype was counted a few times. V usage is TRBV12-5 and J usage is TRBJ2-2, with TRBD1 matching 7 bases. Trimming took 7 bases from V and 5 from J; bases not matched to a gene: 13. Germline V CDR1 and CDR2: LGHNT, FRNRAP. The CDR3 consists of 16 residues. CDR3 DNA: TGTGCTAGTGCTCGAGGAGAGGGGGCTTGGACCGGGGAGCTGTTTTTT. This encodes CASARGEGAWTGELFF.

Note on this clonotype: Its ends do not fully match the called genes, so a read error is possible. The chain has TRBV30 and TRBJ2-7; TRBD1 matches at 10 bases. This CDR3 has 14 amino acids. Per germline, CDR1 GTSNPN and CDR2 SVGIG (reference sequence). CDR3 sequence reads: CAWSLGDRGYAQYF. CDR3 DNA sequence: TGTGCCTGGAGTCTTGGGGACAGGGGCTACGCGCAGTACTTC. Complete variable domain (other parts from reference TRBV30 and TRBJ2-7): SQTIHQWPATLVQPVGSPLSLECTVEGTSNPNLYWYRQAAGRGLQLLFYSVGIGQISSEVPQNLSASRPQDRQFILSSKKLLLSDSGFYLCAWSLGDRGYAQYFGPGTRLTVT.

The chain recombines TRBV4-1 with TRBJ2-5; 7 nucleotides agree with TRBD1. With V trimmed by 1 base and J by 4 bases, 6 bases remained unmatched. Germline CDR1 and CDR2: MGHRA and YSYEKL. This CDR3 is built from 15 residues. CDR3 sequence: CASSQVGTAPETQYF. CDR3 nucleotide sequence: TGCGCCAGCAGCCAAGTTGGGACAGCCCCAGAGACCCAGTACTTC.

Ten or more counts support this clonotype. The chain recombines TRBV6-5 with TRBJ1-2; weak D call: TRBD1 (6 bases). The CDR3 spans 14 residues. In germline, CDR1 is MNHEY, CDR2 SVGAGI. Trimming took 0 bases from V and 5 from J, leaving 10 bases between them. The CDR3 DNA is TGTGCCAGCAGTTACTCGACACAGGGATATGGCTACACCTTC. This sequence encodes CASSYSTQGYGYTF.

This clonotype has a count of ten or more. The chain combines TRBV4-2 with TRBJ2-3; 8 bases are a match to TRBD2. The V and J ends lost 2 bases and 2 bases, in that order; junction bases with no gene match: 6. This CDR3 contains 16 residues. Looked up from germline, CDR1 is LGHNA and CDR2 is YNFKEQ. The CDR3 protein is CASSQSSGGYTDTQYF. The CDR3, as DNA: TGTGCCAGCAGCCAATCAAGCGGGGGATACACAGATACGCAGTATTTT.

This clonotype was seen a handful of times. The chain employs TRBV5-1 and TRBJ2-3; 8 bases are shared with TRBD2. With 4 bases clipped from V and 5 bases from J, the junction kept 6 bases outside the gene matches. This CDR3 is 14 amino acids long. Per germline, CDR1 SGHRS and CDR2 YFSETQ. The CDR3 here is CASSRGGQRDTQYF. The CDR3 nucleotides are TGCGCCAGCAGCCGCGGGGGGCAGAGAGATACGCAGTATTTT.

This chain connects TRBV18 to TRBJ1-1, with a weak D call TRBD1 (6 bases). The CDR3 has 13 amino acids. The V end was cut by 6 bases, the J end by 11 bases, with 19 bases between. Per the germline V gene, CDR1 is KGHSH and CDR2 is LQKENI. The CDR3 DNA reads TGTGCCAGCTCCCCGCGGCGGGGGGGCAGGGCTTTCTTT. Encoded protein: CASSPRRGGRAFF.

This clonotype was detected only a few times. The CDR3 sequence is CASNLLGTGIYNEQFF. The CDR3 region has the DNA TGTGCCAGCAACCTTCTCGGGACAGGGATCTACAATGAGCAGTTCTTC. The chain uses TRBV6-2 or TRBV6-3 and TRBJ2-1, with 9 bases lining up with TRBD1. Per germline, CDR1 MNHEY and CDR2 SVGEGT. The V segment lost 7 bases and the J segment 3 bases; nucleotides outside the gene matches: 10. The CDR3 consists of 16 residues.